Listed below are T cell receptor beta chains from one sample, sequenced in a study of T cell responses to AZD1222 COVID-19 vaccine. Generated by immunoSEQ multiplex PCR, the TCRdb table keeps only in-frame clones and is missing some. Of around 100,000 clones in the sample, about 92% were seen once. The source was peripheral blood, collected on day 0 of AZD1222 vaccination. These receptor sequences come from an adult in good health. Each CDR3 is given without its conserved first and last residue. The order of the fields is clone size, V gene, J gene, CDR3 protein. Clone size appears in some rows only: once, few, many, or a class for an expanded clone.

.	TRBV7-2	TRBJ2-7	ASSLESPSYEQY
.	TRBV6-2/TRBV6-3	TRBJ1-1	ASSQQGAVTEAF
.	TRBV4-3	TRBJ1-1	ASSKGNYRGNTEAF
.	TRBV15	TRBJ1-5	ATSREDTGNQPQH
.	TRBV5-1	TRBJ1-2	ASSAGQGWRGYT
.	TRBV18	TRBJ1-1	ASSRWDATEAF
.	TRBV2	TRBJ1-5	ASRGDRGEDQPQH
.	TRBV7-2	TRBJ1-2	ASNSGRYGYT
few	TRBV29-1	TRBJ2-1	SHGRGNEQF
.	TRBV6-5	TRBJ2-3	ASSKSTTDTQY
once	TRBV19	TRBJ2-1	ASSMVPGGTYNEQF
.	TRBV28	TRBJ1-5	ASSLTGDGQPQH
.	TRBV19	TRBJ2-1	ASSPTGGRYNEQF
.	TRBV3-1/TRBV3-2	TRBJ2-7	ASSQEGGKGSYEQY
once	TRBV5-8	TRBJ2-1	ASSWEQF
.	TRBV3-1/TRBV3-2	TRBJ1-4	ASSQEWATANEKLF
few	TRBV4-3	TRBJ1-2	ASSQVGTGEDYGYT
.	TRBV30	TRBJ1-5	AWSVQGQQPQH
.	TRBV19	TRBJ1-2	ASTSWTDRGHGYT
.	TRBV12-3/TRBV12-4	TRBJ2-2	AFGTPLF
.	TRBV9	TRBJ2-3	ASSVSNRVADTQY
.	TRBV7-8	TRBJ1-5	ASSLLDYSNQPQH
once	TRBV28	TRBJ2-3	AITSGSGDTQY
.	TRBV5-1	TRBJ2-5	ASSLTSGSGETQY
.	TRBV18	TRBJ2-1	ASSPFEGSNNEQF
.	TRBV4-2	TRBJ2-7	ASSQLATSGTLEQY
.	TRBV5-1	TRBJ1-2	ASSMEAGVVGYT
.	TRBV5-8	TRBJ2-1	ASSLQGPLAF
once	TRBV19	TRBJ1-6	ASSLPVNNSPLH
.	TRBV7-3	TRBJ2-1	ASSLTYSGLAGYNEQF
once	TRBV6-2/TRBV6-3	TRBJ1-2	ASSYGQTMSYT
.	TRBV4-3	TRBJ2-1	ASSQYESGEQF
.	TRBV7-2	TRBJ1-1	ASSPRQGMVSEAF
.	TRBV5-1	TRBJ1-2	ASSPEGDYGYT
.	TRBV30	TRBJ1-2	AWSGQGGGYT
.	TRBV10-3	TRBJ2-1	AISDPGTRGSSYNEQF
.	TRBV7-9	TRBJ1-6	ASKQSSYNSPLH
.	TRBV5-4	TRBJ2-1	ASSLGWESNEQF
.	TRBV24-1	TRBJ1-2	ATSENRGNYGYT
.	TRBV5-5	TRBJ1-2	ASSLQGADGYT
.	TRBV28	TRBJ1-6	ASSLTRNNSPLH
.	TRBV7-2	TRBJ1-2	ASSLVGESGYT
.	TRBV19	TRBJ2-3	ASSIAGIAGWADTQY
.	TRBV4-1	TRBJ1-3	ASSQEGAGNTIY
.	TRBV5-8	TRBJ1-2	ASSLTGELYGYT
.	TRBV5-1	TRBJ2-1	ASSYEANEQF
.	TRBV28	TRBJ1-5	ASSFHTARNQPQH
.	TRBV5-1	TRBJ2-3	ASSGTSTDTQY
.	TRBV24-1	TRBJ2-2	ATSGPTGLAGALNTGELF
.	TRBV6-2/TRBV6-3	TRBJ2-1	ASTPRSYNEQF
once	TRBV5-1	TRBJ2-2	ASSSSGRPGELF
once	TRBV7-8	TRBJ1-5	ASSSRGGQPQH